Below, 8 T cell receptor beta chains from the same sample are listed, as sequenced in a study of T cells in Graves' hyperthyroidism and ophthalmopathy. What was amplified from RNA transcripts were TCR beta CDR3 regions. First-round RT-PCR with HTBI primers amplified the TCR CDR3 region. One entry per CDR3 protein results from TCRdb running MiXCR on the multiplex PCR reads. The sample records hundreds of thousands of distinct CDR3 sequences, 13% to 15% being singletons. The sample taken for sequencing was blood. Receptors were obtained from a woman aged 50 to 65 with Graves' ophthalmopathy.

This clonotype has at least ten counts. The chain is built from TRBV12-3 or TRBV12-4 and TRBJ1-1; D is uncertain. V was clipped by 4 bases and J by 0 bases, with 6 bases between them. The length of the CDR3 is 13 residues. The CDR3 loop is CASSSKLNTEAFF. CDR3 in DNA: TGTGCCAGCAGTTCAAAGTTGAACACTGAAGCTTTCTTT.

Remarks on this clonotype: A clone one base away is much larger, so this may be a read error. The CDR3 reads CAGSFLSASYGYTF. CDR3 nucleotides: TGTGCCGGCAGTTTCTTGTCAGCTTCATATGGCTACACCTTC. The chain employs TRBV12-3 or TRBV12-4 and TRBJ1-2; the D is unclear. The CDR3 sequence is 14 residues long.

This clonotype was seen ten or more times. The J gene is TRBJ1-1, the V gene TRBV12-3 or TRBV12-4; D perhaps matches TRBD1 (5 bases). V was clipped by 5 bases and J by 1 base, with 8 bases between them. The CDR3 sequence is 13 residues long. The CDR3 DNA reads TGTGCCAGCAGTGTCGACAGGAACACTGAAGCTTTCTTT. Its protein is CASSVDRNTEAFF.

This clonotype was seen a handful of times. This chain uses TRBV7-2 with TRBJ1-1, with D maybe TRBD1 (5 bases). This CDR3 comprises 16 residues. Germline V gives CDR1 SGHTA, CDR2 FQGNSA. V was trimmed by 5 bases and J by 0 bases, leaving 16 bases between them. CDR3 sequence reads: CASSPYLQVLNTEAFF. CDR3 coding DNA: TGTGCCAGCAGCCCATATTTACAGGTCCTGAACACTGAAGCTTTCTTT.

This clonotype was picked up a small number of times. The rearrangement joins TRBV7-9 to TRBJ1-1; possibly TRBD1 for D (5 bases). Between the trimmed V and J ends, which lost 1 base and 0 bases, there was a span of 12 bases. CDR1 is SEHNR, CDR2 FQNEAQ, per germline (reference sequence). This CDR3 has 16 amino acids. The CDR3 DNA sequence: TGTGCCAGCAGCTTAGGGGAGACAGAACTGAACACTGAAGCTTTCTTT. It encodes CASSLGETELNTEAFF.

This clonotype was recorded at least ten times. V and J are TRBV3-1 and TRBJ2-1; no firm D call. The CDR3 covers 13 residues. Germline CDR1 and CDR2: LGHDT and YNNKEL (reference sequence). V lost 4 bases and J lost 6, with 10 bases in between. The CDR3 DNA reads TGTGCCAGCAGCCCCCAAGTGTCCAATGAGCAGTTCTTC. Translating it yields CASSPQVSNEQFF.

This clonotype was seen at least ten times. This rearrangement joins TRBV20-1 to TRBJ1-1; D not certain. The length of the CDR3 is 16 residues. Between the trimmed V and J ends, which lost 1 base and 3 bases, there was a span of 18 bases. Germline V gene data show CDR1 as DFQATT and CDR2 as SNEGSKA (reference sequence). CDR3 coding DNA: TGCAGTGCTAGAGTGGGGAACGACGTACGGGACACTGAAGCTTTCTTT. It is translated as CSARVGNDVRDTEAFF.

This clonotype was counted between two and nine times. The CDR3 DNA is TGTGCCAGCAGTACCACAGGGTTCGCCTCCACAGATACGCAGTATTTT. It is translated as CASSTTGFASTDTQYF. The gene calls are TRBV6-1 and TRBJ2-3; tentative D call: TRBD1 (6 bases). V lost 5 bases and J lost 2, with 17 bases in between. The germline gives CDR1 MNHNS, CDR2 SASEGT. This CDR3 has 16 amino acids.